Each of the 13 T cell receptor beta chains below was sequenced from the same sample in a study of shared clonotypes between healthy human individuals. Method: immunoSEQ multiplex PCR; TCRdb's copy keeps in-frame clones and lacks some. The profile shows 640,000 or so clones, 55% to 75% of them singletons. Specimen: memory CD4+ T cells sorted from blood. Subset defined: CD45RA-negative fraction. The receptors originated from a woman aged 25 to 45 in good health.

The DNA of the CDR3 is TGCGCCAGCAGCCCCGGCGATACGGGTCCCTATGGCTACACCTTC. This translates into CASSPGDTGPYGYTF. The J gene is TRBJ1-2, the V gene TRBV5-1; D is uncertain. Trimming shortened V by 4 bases and J by 4 bases, and 17 bases separated the two germline ends. This CDR3 has 15 residues. Germline V gene data show CDR1 as SGHRS and CDR2 as YFSETQ.

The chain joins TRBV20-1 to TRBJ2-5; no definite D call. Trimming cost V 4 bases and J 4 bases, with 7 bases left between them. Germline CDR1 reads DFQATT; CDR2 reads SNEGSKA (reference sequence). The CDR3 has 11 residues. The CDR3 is CSAKAPETQYF. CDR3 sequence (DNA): TGCAGTGCTAAGGCGCCAGAGACCCAGTACTTC.

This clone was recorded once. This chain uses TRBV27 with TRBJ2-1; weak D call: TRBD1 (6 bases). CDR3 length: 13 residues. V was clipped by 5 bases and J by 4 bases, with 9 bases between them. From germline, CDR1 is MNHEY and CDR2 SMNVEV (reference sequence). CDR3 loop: CASSRQAYNEQFF. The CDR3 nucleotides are TGTGCCAGCAGTCGACAGGCGTACAATGAGCAGTTCTTC.

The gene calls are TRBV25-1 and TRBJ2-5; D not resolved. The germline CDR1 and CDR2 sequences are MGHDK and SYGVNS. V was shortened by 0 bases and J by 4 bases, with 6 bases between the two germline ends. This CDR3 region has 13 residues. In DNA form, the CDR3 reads TGTGCCAGCAGTGAATATTTCGGAGAGACCCAGTACTTC. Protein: CASSEYFGETQYF.

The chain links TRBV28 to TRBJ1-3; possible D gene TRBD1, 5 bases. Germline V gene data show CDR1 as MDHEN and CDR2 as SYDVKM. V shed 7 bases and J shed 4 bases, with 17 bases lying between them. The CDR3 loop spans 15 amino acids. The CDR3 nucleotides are TGTGCCAGCACCAGGGCCCCTGATCTGGGAAACACCATATATTTT. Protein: CASTRAPDLGNTIYF.

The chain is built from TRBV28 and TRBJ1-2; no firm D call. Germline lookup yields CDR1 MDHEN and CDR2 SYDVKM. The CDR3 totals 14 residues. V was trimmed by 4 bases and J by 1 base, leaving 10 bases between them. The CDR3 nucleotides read TGTGCCAGCAGTTACCCGGGGTATAACTATGGCTACACCTTC. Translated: CASSYPGYNYGYTF.

The DNA for the CDR3 is TGCAGCGTTGAGGGCCAGGGGGGAACCGAGCAGTACTTC. This gives the protein CSVEGQGGTEQYF. The genes are TRBV29-1 and TRBJ2-5; possible D gene TRBD1, 7 bases. The J call may be faulty, since TRBJ2-7 better matches the DNA end. CDR1 and CDR2 from the germline V gene are SQVTM and ANQGSEA. The CDR3 extends over 13 amino acids.

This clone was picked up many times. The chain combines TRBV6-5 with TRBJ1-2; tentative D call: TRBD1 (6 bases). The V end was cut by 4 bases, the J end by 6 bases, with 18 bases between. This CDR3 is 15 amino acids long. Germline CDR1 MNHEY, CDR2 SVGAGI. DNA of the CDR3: TGTGCCAGCAGTTCCCTAGGCGGGGGCGCCGATGGCTACACCTTC. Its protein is CASSSLGGGADGYTF.

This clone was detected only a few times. The DNA of the CDR3 is TGTGCCAGCAGCTTGTCAGGAAACACCATATATTTT. Protein product: CASSLSGNTIYF. The V gene is TRBV7-9, the J gene TRBJ1-3; no clear D gene. Germline V CDR1 and CDR2: SEHNR, FQNEAQ (reference sequence). The CDR3 extends over 12 amino acids. The V end lost 3 bases, the J end lost 4 bases, and 4 bases lay between the germline ends.

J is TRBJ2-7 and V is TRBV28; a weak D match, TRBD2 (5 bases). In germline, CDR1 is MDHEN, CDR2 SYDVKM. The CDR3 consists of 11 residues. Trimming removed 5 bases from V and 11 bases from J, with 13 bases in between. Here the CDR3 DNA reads TGTGCCAGCAGTCCCGGACTTGACGAGTACTTC. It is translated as CASSPGLDEYF. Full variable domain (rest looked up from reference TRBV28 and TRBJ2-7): DVKVTQSSRYLVKRTGEKVFLECVQDMDHENMFWYRQDPGLGLRLIYFSYDVKMKEKGDIPEGYSVSREKKERFSLILESASTNQTSMYLCASSPGLDEYFGPGTRLTVT.

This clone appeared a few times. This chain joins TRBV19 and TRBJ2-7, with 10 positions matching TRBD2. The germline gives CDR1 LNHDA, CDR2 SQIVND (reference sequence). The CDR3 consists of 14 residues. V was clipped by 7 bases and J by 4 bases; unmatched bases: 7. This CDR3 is CASTPAGGPYEQYF. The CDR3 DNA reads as TGTGCCAGTACCCCAGCGGGAGGGCCATACGAGCAGTACTTC.

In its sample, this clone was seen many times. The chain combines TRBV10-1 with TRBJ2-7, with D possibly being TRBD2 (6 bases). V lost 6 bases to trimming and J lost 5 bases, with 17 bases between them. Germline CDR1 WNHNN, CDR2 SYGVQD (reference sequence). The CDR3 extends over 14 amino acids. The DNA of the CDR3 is TGCGCCAGCAGCTCCGGGACTCGAAGGGACGAGCAGTACTTC. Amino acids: CASSSGTRRDEQYF.

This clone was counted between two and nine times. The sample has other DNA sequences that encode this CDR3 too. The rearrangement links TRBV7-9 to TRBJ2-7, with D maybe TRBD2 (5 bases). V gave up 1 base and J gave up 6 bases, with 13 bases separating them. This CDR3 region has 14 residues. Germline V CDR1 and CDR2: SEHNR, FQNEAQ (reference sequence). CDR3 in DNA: TGTGCCAGCAGCTTAGGAGGGCAGGTGGCCGAGCAGTACTTC. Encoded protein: CASSLGGQVAEQYF.